The 5 T cell receptor beta chains presented below share a single source sample, sequenced in a study of persistence of HIV-infected CD4 T cells (dated by TCRdb to between 2020 and 2021). The treatment or condition label here, explained by the study, means: suppressive antiretroviral therapy. Lysates of CMV-infected fibroblasts at about 9.3 ug/mL were used to stimulate the cells. CD4+ T cells that responded were sorted based on upregulation of both CD40 ligand and CD69. The immunoSEQ hsTCRB assay version 4, run in survey mode, was used to sequence TCRbeta repertoires from genomic DNA. The table was pulled from immuneACCESS by TCRdb, which kept in-frame rearrangements only. Such tables lose some clones; where checked, under half of the loss comes from unresolved V genes, and the rest has no known cause. Present in this sample are 15,000 to 20,000 clones, approximately 65% of which were seen just once. The ten largest clonotypes hold 7.5% to 9.5% of the sample.

The antigens for these receptors are not known. Source: CD4+ T cells sorted from PBMCs after 18-hour stimulation, taken from a patient who received antiretroviral therapy. The cell subset or site label on this specimen signifies: CD40L+CD69+ CD4 T cells responding to CMV lysate. Receptors originate from an adult woman with HIV who was CMV-seropositive.

There are a few counts of this clone. V is TRBV5-1 and J is TRBJ2-2; D is unresolved. The ends were cut back, 4 bases at V and 2 bases at J, with 9 bases in the middle. Germline assignment: CDR1 SGHRS and CDR2 YFSETQ. CDR3 length equals 14 residues. The CDR3 here is CASSVSINTGELFF. For the CDR3, the DNA is TGCGCCAGCAGCGTTTCAATTAACACCGGGGAGCTGTTTTTT.

The chain employs TRBV5-8 and TRBJ2-1; no definite D call. Trimming left V 4 bases short and J 8 bases short, with 7 bases between. CDR1 is SGHTS, CDR2 YDEGEE, per germline. CDR3 length: 11 amino acids. In nucleotides, the CDR3 is TGTGCCAGCAGCCCCCGCCATGAGCAGTTCTTC. Translated: CASSPRHEQFF.

This chain joins TRBV9 and TRBJ1-5, with 9 bases lining up with TRBD1. Germline V gene sequence: CDR1 SGDLS, CDR2 YYNGEE. The junction had 12 bases not matched to a gene; V was cut back by 10 bases and J by 7 bases. This CDR3 region has 14 residues. The CDR3 spells CAPASQGAEQPQHF. The CDR3, as DNA: TGTGCCCCAGCGTCACAGGGGGCCGAACAGCCCCAGCATTTT.

This clone appeared once. J is TRBJ1-1 and V is TRBV7-8; possible D gene TRBD1, 6 bases. The CDR3 is 14 residues long. Germline CDR1 and CDR2: SGHVS and FQNEAQ. V was shortened by 5 bases and J by 6 bases, with 16 bases between the two germline ends. CDR3 loop: CASSLSWGQSEAFF. The CDR3 DNA follows: TGTGCCAGCAGCCTCTCATGGGGGCAGTCTGAAGCTTTCTTT.

J is TRBJ1-2 and V is TRBV29-1, with TRBD1 matching over 7 bases. This CDR3 is built from 13 residues. After removal of 7 bases from V and 4 bases from J, the junction contained 9 bases not matched to a gene. CDR1 is SQVTM and CDR2 is ANQGSEA in the germline V gene. CDR3 nucleotide sequence: TGCAGCGCCTCGACAGGGATTGGCTATGGCTACACCTTC. It specifies CSASTGIGYGYTF.